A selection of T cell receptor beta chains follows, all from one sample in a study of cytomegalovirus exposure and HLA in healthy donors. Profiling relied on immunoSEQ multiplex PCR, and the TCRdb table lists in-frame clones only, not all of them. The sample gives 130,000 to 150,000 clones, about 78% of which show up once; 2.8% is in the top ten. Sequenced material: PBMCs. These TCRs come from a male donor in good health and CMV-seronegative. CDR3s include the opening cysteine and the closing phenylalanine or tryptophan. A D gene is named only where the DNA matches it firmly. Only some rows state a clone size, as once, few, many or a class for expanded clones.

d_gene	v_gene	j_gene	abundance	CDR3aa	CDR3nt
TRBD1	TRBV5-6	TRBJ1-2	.	CASSLPGTANYGYTF	TGTGCCAGCAGCCTTCCCGGGACAGCTAACTATGGCTACACCTTC
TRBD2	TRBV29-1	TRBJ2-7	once	CSVYSGRAPYEQYF	TGCAGCGTGTATAGCGGGAGGGCCCCCTACGAGCAGTACTTC
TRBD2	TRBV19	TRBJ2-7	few	CASTKRLAGGSSYEQYF	TGTGCCAGTACTAAGAGACTAGCGGGGGGAAGCTCCTACGAGCAGTACTTC
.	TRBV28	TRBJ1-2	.	CASLEGANLYGYTF	TGTGCCAGCCTAGAAGGGGCCAACCTCTATGGCTACACCTTC
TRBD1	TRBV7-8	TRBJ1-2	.	CASSLRPGTGDYGYTF	TGTGCCAGCAGCTTGCGCCCCGGGACAGGGGACTATGGCTACACCTTC
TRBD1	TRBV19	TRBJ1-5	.	CASTITGEGNQPQHF	TGTGCCAGTACTATAACAGGGGAGGGCAATCAGCCCCAGCATTTT
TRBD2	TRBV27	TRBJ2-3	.	CASRMRGGAFTDTQYF	TGTGCCAGCAGAATGCGCGGGGGGGCGTTCACAGATACGCAGTATTTT
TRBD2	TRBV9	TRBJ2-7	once	CASSYGGETIYEQYF	TGTGCCAGCAGCTATGGGGGGGAGACGATATACGAGCAGTACTTC
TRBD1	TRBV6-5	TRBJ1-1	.	CASSYAGGIDAEAFF	TGTGCCAGCAGTTATGCAGGGGGTATTGACGCTGAAGCTTTCTTT
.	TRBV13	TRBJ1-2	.	CASAEKEGSYGYTF	TGTGCCAGCGCCGAGAAAGAGGGCTCCTATGGCTACACCTTC
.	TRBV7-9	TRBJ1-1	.	CASSQPKEDSRMNTEAFF	TGTGCCAGCAGCCAGCCTAAAGAGGACAGCCGAATGAACACTGAAGCTTTCTTT
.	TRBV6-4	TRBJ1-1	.	CASSRNGQTEAFF	TGTGCCAGCAGTCGGAATGGACAGACTGAAGCTTTCTTT
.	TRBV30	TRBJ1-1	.	CAWSVERGTEAFF	TGTGCCTGGAGTGTTGAGAGGGGGACTGAAGCTTTCTTT
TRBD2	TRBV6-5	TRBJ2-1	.	CASSTQREYEQFF	TGTGCCAGCAGTACGCAGCGGGAGTATGAGCAGTTCTTC
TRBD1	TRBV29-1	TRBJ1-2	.	CSVDPPGGGGYTF	TGCAGCGTTGATCCCCCAGGGGGTGGCGGCTACACCTTC